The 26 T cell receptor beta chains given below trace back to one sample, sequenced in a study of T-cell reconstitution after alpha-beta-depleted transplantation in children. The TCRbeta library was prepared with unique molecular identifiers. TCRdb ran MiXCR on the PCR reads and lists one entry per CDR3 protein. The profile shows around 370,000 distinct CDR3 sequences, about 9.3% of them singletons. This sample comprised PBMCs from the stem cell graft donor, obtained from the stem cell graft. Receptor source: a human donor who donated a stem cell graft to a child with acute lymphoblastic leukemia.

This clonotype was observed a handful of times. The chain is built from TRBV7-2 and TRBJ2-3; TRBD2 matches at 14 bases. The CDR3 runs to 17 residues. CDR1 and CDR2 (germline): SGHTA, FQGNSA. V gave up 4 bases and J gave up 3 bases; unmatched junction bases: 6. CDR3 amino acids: CASSSRLAGGPTDTQYF. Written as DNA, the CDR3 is TGTGCCAGCAGCTCCCGACTAGCGGGAGGGCCGACAGATACGCAGTATTTT. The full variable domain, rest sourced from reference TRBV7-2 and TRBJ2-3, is GAGVSQSPSNKVTEKGKDVELRCDPISGHTALYWYRQSLGQGLEFLIYFQGNSAPDKSGLPSDRFSAERTGGSVSTLTIQRTQQEDSAVYLCASSSRLAGGPTDTQYFGPGTRLTVL.

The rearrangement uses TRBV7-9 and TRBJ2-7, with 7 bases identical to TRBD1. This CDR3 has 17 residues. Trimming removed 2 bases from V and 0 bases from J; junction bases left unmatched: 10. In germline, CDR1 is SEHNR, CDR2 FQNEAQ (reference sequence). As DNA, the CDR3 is TGTGCCAGCAGCTTAAGTCCTGGACAGGCAAACTCCTACGAGCAGTACTTC. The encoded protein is CASSLSPGQANSYEQYF.

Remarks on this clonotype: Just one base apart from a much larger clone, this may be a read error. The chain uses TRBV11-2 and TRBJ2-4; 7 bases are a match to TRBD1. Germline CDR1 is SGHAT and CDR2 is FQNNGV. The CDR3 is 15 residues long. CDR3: CASSGTGVIKNSQYF. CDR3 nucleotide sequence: TGTGCCAGCAGCGGAACAGGGGTGATTAAAAACAGTCAGTACTTC.

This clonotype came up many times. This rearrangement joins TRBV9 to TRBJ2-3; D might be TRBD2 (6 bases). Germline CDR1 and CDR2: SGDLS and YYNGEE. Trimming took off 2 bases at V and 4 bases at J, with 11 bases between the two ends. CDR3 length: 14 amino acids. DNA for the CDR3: TGTGCCAGCAGCGTGGGGGGAATGGCAGATACGCAGTATTTT. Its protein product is CASSVGGMADTQYF.

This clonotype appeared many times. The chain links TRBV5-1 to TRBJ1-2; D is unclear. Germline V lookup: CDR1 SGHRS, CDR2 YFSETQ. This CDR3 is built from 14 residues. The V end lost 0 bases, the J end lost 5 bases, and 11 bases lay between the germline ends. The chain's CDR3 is CASSLDLASYGYTF. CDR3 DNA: TGCGCCAGCAGCTTGGATCTAGCCTCGTATGGCTACACCTTC. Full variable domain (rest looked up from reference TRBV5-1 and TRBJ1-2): KAGVTQTPRYLIKTRGQQVTLSCSPISGHRSVSWYQQTPGQGLQFLFEYFSETQRNKGNFPGRFSGRQFSNSRSEMNVSTLELGDSALYLCASSLDLASYGYTFGSGTRLTVV.

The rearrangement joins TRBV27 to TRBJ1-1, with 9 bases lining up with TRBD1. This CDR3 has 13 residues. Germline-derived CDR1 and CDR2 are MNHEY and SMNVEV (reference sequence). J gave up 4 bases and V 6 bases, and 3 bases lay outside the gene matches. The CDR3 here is CASRVQGATEAFF. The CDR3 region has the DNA TGTGCCAGCAGGGTACAGGGGGCCACTGAAGCTTTCTTT.

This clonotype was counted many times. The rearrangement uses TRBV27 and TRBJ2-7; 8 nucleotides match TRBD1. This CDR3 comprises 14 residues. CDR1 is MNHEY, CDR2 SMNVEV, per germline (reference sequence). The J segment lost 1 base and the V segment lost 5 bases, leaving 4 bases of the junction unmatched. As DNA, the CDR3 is TGTGCCAGCAGTACCCGGACAGGGTCCTACGAGCAGTACTTC. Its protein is CASSTRTGSYEQYF.

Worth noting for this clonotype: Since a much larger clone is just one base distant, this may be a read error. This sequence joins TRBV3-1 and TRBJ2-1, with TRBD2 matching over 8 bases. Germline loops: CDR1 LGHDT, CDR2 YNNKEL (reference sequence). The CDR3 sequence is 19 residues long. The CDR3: CASSQDRPFRGLDNNERFF. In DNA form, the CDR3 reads TGTGCCAGCAGCCAAGATCGCCCGTTTAGGGGACTAGATAACAATGAGCGGTTCTTC.

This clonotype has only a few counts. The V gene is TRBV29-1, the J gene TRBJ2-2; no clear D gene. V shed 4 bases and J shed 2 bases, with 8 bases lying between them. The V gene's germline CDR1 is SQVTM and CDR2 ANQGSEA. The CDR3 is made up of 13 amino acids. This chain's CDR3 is CSVGSSNTGELFF. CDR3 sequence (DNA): TGCAGCGTTGGCAGTTCTAACACCGGGGAGCTGTTTTTT.

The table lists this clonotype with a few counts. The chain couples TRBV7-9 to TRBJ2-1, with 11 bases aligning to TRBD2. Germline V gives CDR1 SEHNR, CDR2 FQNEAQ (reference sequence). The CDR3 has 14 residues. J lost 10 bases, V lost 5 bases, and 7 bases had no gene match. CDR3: CASSVRLAGIEQFF. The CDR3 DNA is TGTGCCAGCAGCGTCCGACTAGCGGGAATCGAGCAGTTCTTC.

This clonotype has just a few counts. CDR3 residues: CSVERGILAKNIQYF. The CDR3 DNA sequence: TGCAGTGTCGAAAGGGGCATCTTAGCCAAAAACATTCAGTACTTC. V is TRBV20-1 and J is TRBJ2-4; D is possibly TRBD1 (5 bases). This CDR3 is 15 amino acids long. V lost 7 bases to trimming and J lost 0 bases, with 16 bases between them. The germline CDR1 and CDR2 sequences are DFQATT and SNEGSKA (reference sequence).

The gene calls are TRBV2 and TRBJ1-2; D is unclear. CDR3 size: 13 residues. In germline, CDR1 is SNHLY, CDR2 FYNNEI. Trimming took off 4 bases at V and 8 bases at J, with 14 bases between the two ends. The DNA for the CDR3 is TGTGCCAGCAGTGGCGAGGGTGGCGGAGGCTACACCTTC. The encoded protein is CASSGEGGGGYTF.

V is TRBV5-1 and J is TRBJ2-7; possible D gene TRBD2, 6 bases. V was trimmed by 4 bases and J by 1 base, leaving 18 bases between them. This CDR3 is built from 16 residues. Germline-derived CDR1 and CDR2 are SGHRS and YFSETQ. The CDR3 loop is CASSLGGTDNSYEQYF. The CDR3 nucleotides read TGCGCCAGCAGCCTTGGGGGGACGGACAATTCCTACGAGCAGTACTTC. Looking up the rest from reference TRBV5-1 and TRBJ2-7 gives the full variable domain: KAGVTQTPRYLIKTRGQQVTLSCSPISGHRSVSWYQQTPGQGLQFLFEYFSETQRNKGNFPGRFSGRQFSNSRSEMNVSTLELGDSALYLCASSLGGTDNSYEQYFGPGTRLTVT.

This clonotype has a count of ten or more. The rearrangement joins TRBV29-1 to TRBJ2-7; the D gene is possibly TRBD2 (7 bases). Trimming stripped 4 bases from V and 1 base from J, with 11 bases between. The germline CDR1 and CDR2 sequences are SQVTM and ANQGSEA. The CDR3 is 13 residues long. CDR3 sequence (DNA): TGCAGCGTTGTACAGGGAGGGTCCTACGAGCAGTACTTC. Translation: CSVVQGGSYEQYF.

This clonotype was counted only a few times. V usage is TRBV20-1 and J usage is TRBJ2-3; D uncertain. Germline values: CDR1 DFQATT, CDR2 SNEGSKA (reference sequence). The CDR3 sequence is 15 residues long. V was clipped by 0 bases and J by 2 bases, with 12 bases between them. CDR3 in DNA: TGCAGTGCTAGAGAGATTGCTACACCCACAGATACGCAGTATTTT. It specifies CSAREIATPTDTQYF.

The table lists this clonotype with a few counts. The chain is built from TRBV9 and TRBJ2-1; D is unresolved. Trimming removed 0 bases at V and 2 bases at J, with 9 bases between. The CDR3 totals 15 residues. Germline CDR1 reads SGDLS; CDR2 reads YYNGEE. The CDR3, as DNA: TGTGCCAGCAGCGTAGGGTTTGCGACCTACAATGAGCAGTTCTTC. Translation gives CASSVGFATYNEQFF.

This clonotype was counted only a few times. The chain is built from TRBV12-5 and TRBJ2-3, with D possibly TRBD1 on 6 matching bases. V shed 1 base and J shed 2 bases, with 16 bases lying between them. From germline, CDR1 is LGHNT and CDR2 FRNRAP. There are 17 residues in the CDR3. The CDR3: CASGLEGVERITDTQYF. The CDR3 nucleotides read TGTGCTAGTGGTTTGGAGGGGGTGGAAAGGATCACAGATACGCAGTATTTT.

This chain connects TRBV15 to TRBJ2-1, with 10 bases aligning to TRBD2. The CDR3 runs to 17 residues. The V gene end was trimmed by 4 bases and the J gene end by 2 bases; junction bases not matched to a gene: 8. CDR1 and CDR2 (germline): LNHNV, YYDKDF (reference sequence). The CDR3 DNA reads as TGTGCCACCAGCAACTCTAGACTAGCGGGTCCCTACAATGAGCAGTTCTTC. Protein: CATSNSRLAGPYNEQFF.

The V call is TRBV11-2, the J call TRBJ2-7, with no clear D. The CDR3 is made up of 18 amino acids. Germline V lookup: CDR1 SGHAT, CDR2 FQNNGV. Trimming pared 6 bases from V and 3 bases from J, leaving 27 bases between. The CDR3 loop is CASSPLSLRIVTNYEQYF. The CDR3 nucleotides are TGTGCCAGCAGTCCATTAAGTCTGAGAATCGTAACCAACTACGAGCAGTACTTC. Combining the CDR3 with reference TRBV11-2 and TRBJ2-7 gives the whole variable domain EAGVAQSPRYKIIEKRQSVAFWCNPISGHATLYWYQQILGQGPKLLIQFQNNGVVDDSQLPKDRFSAERLKGVDSTLKIQPAKLEDSAVYLCASSPLSLRIVTNYEQYFGPGTRLTVT.

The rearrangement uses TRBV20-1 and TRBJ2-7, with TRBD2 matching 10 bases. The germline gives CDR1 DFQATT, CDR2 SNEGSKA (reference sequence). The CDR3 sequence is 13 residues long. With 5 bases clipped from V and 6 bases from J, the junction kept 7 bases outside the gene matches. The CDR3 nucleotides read TGCAGTGCTGACAAGCGGGAGGGCCTCGAGCAGTACTTC. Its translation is CSADKREGLEQYF.

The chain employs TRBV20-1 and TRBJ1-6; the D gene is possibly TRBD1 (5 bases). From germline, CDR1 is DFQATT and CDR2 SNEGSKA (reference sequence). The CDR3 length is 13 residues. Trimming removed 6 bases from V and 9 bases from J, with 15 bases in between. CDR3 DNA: TGCAGTGCAAAACAGGAGCAGGGTTCACCCCTCCACTTT. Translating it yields CSAKQEQGSPLHF.

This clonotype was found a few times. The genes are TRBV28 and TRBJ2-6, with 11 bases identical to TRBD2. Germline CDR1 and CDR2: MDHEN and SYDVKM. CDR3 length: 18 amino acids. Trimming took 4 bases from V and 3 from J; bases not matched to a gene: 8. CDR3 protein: CASSSLAGGRVGANVLTF. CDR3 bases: TGTGCCAGCAGTTCGCTAGCGGGAGGTAGGGTTGGGGCCAACGTCCTGACTTTC.

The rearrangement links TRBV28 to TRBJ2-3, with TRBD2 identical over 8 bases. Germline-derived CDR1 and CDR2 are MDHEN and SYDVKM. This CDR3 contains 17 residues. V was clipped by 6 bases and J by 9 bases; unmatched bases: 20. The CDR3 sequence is CASRTEEGPTGTRTQYF. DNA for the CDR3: TGTGCCAGCAGGACCGAGGAGGGACCAACCGGGACTAGGACGCAGTATTTT.

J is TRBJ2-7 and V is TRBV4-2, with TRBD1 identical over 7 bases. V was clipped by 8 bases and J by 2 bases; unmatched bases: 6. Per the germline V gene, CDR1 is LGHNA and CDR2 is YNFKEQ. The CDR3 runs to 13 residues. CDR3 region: CASGRDSAYEQYF. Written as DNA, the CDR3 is TGTGCCAGCGGAAGGGACAGCGCCTACGAGCAGTACTTC.

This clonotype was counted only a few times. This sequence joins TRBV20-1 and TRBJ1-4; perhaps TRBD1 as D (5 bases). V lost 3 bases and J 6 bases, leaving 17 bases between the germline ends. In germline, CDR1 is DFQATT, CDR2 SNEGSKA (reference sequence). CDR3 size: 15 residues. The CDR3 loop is CSARASRGRDEKLFF. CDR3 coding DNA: TGCAGTGCTAGGGCTTCCCGGGGCAGGGATGAAAAACTGTTTTTT.

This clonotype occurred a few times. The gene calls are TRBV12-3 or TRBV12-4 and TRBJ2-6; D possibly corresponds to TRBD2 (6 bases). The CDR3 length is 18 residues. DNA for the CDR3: TGTGCATGCAGTTTAGTGGGGCGGGGCGGTAGTGGGGCCAACGTCCTGACTTTC. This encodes CACSLVGRGGSGANVLTF.